This TCR beta chain appears in the sequencing data of a study of beta chain features in type 1 diabetes. Study results and caveats: Researchers report that Type 1 diabetes patients had moderately but significantly shorter TCRB CDR3s across all four CD4+ subsets. When cDNA is sequenced, cells with high TCR expression could be over-represented.

V was pared by 0 bases and J by 4 bases, with 8 bases of the junction left unmatched. Germline V CDR1 and CDR2: SGDLS, YYNGEE. This CDR3 spans 16 amino acids. The authors reverse transcribed all of the isolated RNA, so sequencing captured expressed TCRB transcripts. Using immunoSEQ multiplex PCR, the repertoire was profiled, and TCRdb retains in-frame clones only, with some absent. The sample has approximately 360,000 clones, around 12% seen once. Points on this clone: Its antigen is unknown.

The sequence was collected from a woman under 30 with type 1 diabetes. This sequence joins TRBV9 and TRBJ1-2; 8 bases agree with TRBD1. Sequencing input: naive CD4+ T cells from blood. CDR3 loop: CASSVVSGGAVYGYTF. CDR3 DNA: TGTGCCAGCAGCGTAGTGTCAGGGGGCGCGGTCTATGGCTACACCTTC.